The 9 T cell receptor beta chains given below trace back to one sample, sequenced in a study of preoperative IRX-2 immunotherapy in early breast cancer. Treatment noted: preoperative locoregional IRX-2 cytokine immunotherapy. Sequencing used immunoSEQ multiplex PCR; TCRdb keeps in-frame clones, though not all of them. Among over 20,000 clones, around four fifths were seen once, and the ten largest hold over 1%. This specimen was lymph node tissue, taken after IRX-2 immunotherapy. These receptors all stem from a human donor with breast cancer.

The chain employs TRBV18 and TRBJ2-5; 8 bases agree with TRBD1. The CDR3 length is 15 residues. Germline V gene sequence: CDR1 KGHSH, CDR2 LQKENI. V dropped 2 bases and J dropped 4; count of bases not matched to a gene: 6. The CDR3 coding sequence is TGTGCCAGCTCACCATTGCAGGGGGCTGGAGAGACCCAGTACTTC. It encodes CASSPLQGAGETQYF.

CDR3 loop: CASYLQVLKNTEAFF. DNA for the CDR3: TGCGCCAGCTATCTCCAGGTACTGAAGAACACTGAAGCTTTCTTT. The chain employs TRBV10-2 and TRBJ1-1; no reliable D call. This CDR3 has 15 amino acids. Germline values: CDR1 WSHSY, CDR2 SAAADI. V dropped 8 bases and J dropped 1 base, with 17 bases sitting between them.

The J gene is TRBJ1-5, the V gene TRBV6-8; D is perhaps TRBD1 (5 bases). Germline CDR1 MNHGY, CDR2 SAAAGT. This CDR3 has 15 amino acids. Trimming pared 0 bases from V and 6 bases from J, leaving 12 bases between. CDR3 loop: CASSYSGGGGQPQHF. The CDR3 DNA sequence: TGTGCCAGCAGTTACTCGGGCGGTGGGGGTCAGCCCCAGCATTTT.

The rearrangement joins TRBV11-3 to TRBJ1-1; TRBD1 aligns across 7 bases. CDR1 SGHNT and CDR2 YENEEA come from the germline V gene. V gave up 3 bases and J gave up 1 base; unmatched junction bases: 5. The length of the CDR3 is 15 residues. CDR3 bases: TGTGCCAGCAGCTTGGCCCAGGGGGGGAACACTGAAGCTTTCTTT. Residues: CASSLAQGGNTEAFF. Variable domain in full (rest from reference TRBV11-3 and TRBJ1-1): EAGVVQSPRYKIIEKKQPVAFWCNPISGHNTLYWYLQNLGQGPELLIRYENEEAVDDSQLPKDRFSAERLKGVDSTLKIQPAELGDSAVYLCASSLAQGGNTEAFFGQGTRLTVV.

V and J are TRBV6-8 and TRBJ1-4; the match to TRBD1 covers 7 bases. J lost 10 bases, V lost 8 bases, and 16 bases had no gene match. The germline V gene has CDR1 MNHGY and CDR2 SAAAGT. The length of the CDR3 is 15 residues. The CDR3 DNA reads TGTGCCAGCGAAAGACAGGGCCCCTCTTCGGGAAAACTGTTTTTT. Its protein product is CASERQGPSSGKLFF.

This clone was found once. This sequence joins TRBV10-2 and TRBJ1-5; D is ambiguous. This CDR3 comprises 15 residues. The germline CDR1 and CDR2 sequences are WSHSY and SAAADI. The V gene lost 5 bases and the J gene lost 0 bases, with 11 bases spanning the gap. In nucleotides, the CDR3 is TGCGCCAGCAGTAGCCAGCCAAATAGCAATCAGCCCCAGCATTTT. It translates to CASSSQPNSNQPQHF.

This clone was counted once. The chain links TRBV6-8 to TRBJ1-6; D gene ambiguous. The CDR3 totals 13 residues. Deletions cut 6 bases from V and 5 bases from J, with 8 bases between. The V gene's germline CDR1 is MNHGY and CDR2 SAAAGT. The CDR3 nucleotides read TGTGCCAGCAGCCCAAGTCATAATTCACCCCTCCACTTT. Translation: CASSPSHNSPLHF.

CDR3 sequence: CAISEGQYTEAFF. The CDR3 nucleotides are TGTGCCATCAGTGAGGGACAGTACACTGAAGCTTTCTTT. The chain recombines TRBV10-3 with TRBJ1-1; weak D call: TRBD1 (6 bases). Germline loops: CDR1 ENHRY, CDR2 SYGVKD. V was cut by 2 bases and J by 3 bases, with 7 bases left in between. This CDR3 has 13 amino acids.

This clone was recorded a few times. The genes are TRBV15 and TRBJ2-4, with D uncertain. The germline gives CDR1 LNHNV, CDR2 YYDKDF (reference sequence). V was clipped by 3 bases and J by 6 bases, with 12 bases between them. The CDR3 loop spans 14 amino acids. CDR3 sequence (DNA): TGTGCCACCAGCAGGGAGATTGCACCAAACATTCAGTACTTC. The encoded protein is CATSREIAPNIQYF.